The 15 T cell receptor beta chains below were found in one sample sequenced in a study of cytomegalovirus exposure and HLA in healthy donors. PCR involved 60 Vbeta and 13 Jbeta primers. TCRdb keeps only in-frame clones here, not all; method: immunoSEQ multiplex PCR. The table records roughly 150,000 clones, just under 80% of them present only once. The sample taken for sequencing was PBMCs. The receptor source for this set is a man younger than 45 in good health and CMV-seronegative.

The chain recombines TRBV5-4 with TRBJ1-1; a possible D gene is TRBD1 (6 bases). V was pared by 4 bases and J by 2 bases, with 12 bases between. Germline lookup yields CDR1 SGHNT and CDR2 YYREEE (reference sequence). This CDR3 comprises 14 residues. In nucleotides, the CDR3 is TGTGCCAGCAGCAAAGGACAGATAAACACTGAAGCTTTCTTT. It encodes CASSKGQINTEAFF.

J is TRBJ1-2 and V is TRBV15; TRBD1 agrees at 7 bases. Germline V gene data show CDR1 as LNHNV and CDR2 as YYDKDF (reference sequence). With V trimmed by 2 bases and J by 5 bases, 11 bases remained unmatched. The CDR3 is made up of 16 amino acids. CDR3 loop: CATSRHPDRELYGYTF. In DNA form, the CDR3 reads TGTGCCACCAGCAGACATCCAGACAGGGAACTATATGGCTACACCTTC.

This clone was seen more than once but under ten times. The J gene is TRBJ1-1, the V gene TRBV5-6; tentatively, D is TRBD1 (5 bases). The CDR3 is 13 residues long. CDR1 is SGHDT, CDR2 YYEEEE, per germline. The V end lost 4 bases, the J end lost 8 bases, and 15 bases lay between the germline ends. The CDR3 region has the DNA TGTGCCAGCAGCCTTGATCAAGGGGCGGAAGCTTTCTTT. Translating it yields CASSLDQGAEAFF.

V usage is TRBV28 and J usage is TRBJ1-1, with TRBD1 matching over 8 bases. CDR1 and CDR2 from the germline V gene are MDHEN and SYDVKM. This CDR3 is 15 amino acids long. Trimming took 5 bases from V and 1 from J; bases not matched to a gene: 6. The CDR3 spells CASSPTGTGNTEAFF. The CDR3 DNA reads as TGTGCCAGCAGTCCCACCGGGACAGGGAACACTGAAGCTTTCTTT.

This rearrangement joins TRBV6-6 to TRBJ2-7; 9 bases match TRBD2. CDR3 length: 16 amino acids. V lost 5 bases and J lost 2; bases outside the gene matches: 10. Germline V gives CDR1 MNHNY, CDR2 SVGAGI (reference sequence). The CDR3 sequence is CASSTPATSGAYEQYF. In DNA, the CDR3 is TGTGCCAGCAGTACCCCGGCGACTAGCGGAGCCTACGAGCAGTACTTC.

Worth noting for this clone: Within the sample, other DNA sequences also encode this same CDR3. This chain connects TRBV12-5 to TRBJ1-1; no clear D gene. Germline V CDR1 and CDR2: LGHNT, FRNRAP. The V gene lost 0 bases and the J gene lost 1 base, with 9 bases spanning the gap. This CDR3 is 15 amino acids long. The CDR3 loop is CASGLVGRENTEAFF. DNA for the CDR3: TGTGCTAGTGGTTTGGTAGGGCGGGAGAACACTGAAGCTTTCTTT.

The CDR3 DNA follows: TGCGCCAGCAGCTTCGGGACAGGGGGTCCGGCATACACTGAAGCTTTCTTT. Translating it yields CASSFGTGGPAYTEAFF. The chain links TRBV5-1 to TRBJ1-1, with 11 bases fitting TRBD1. J gave up 3 bases and V 2 bases, and 9 bases lay outside the gene matches. Looked up from germline, CDR1 is SGHRS and CDR2 is YFSETQ. The CDR3 has 17 residues. The full variable domain, its missing parts supplied by reference TRBV5-1 and TRBJ1-1, is KAGVTQTPRYLIKTRGQQVTLSCSPISGHRSVSWYQQTPGQGLQFLFEYFSETQRNKGNFPGRFSGRQFSNSRSEMNVSTLELGDSALYLCASSFGTGGPAYTEAFFGQGTRLTVV.

V is TRBV13 and J is TRBJ2-1, with a possible D match to TRBD2 (6 bases). Germline CDR1 is PRHDT and CDR2 is FYEKMQ (reference sequence). The V end was cut by 5 bases, the J end by 6 bases, with 14 bases between. The CDR3 has 14 amino acids. The CDR3 loop is CASSPRLVVNEQFF. CDR3 nucleotides: TGTGCCAGCAGCCCCAGACTAGTCGTCAATGAGCAGTTCTTC.

This clone was detected a few times. The chain carries TRBV5-1 and TRBJ2-1; TRBD2 might be the D (6 bases). Germline CDR1 reads SGHRS; CDR2 reads YFSETQ. The V end was cut by 9 bases, the J end by 9 bases, with 22 bases between. CDR3 length: 14 amino acids. DNA of the CDR3: TGCGCCACCAAAGGCGGGACGAGTGGAGGTGAGCAGTTCTTC. The encoded protein is CATKGGTSGGEQFF.

This sequence joins TRBV28 and TRBJ2-3, with TRBD1 identical over 8 bases. Germline V CDR1 and CDR2: MDHEN, SYDVKM. V shed 2 bases and J 5 bases; nucleotides not matched to a gene: 9. The CDR3 contains 16 residues. CDR3 in DNA: TGTGCCAGCAGTTTAGTAGCAGGGGGCAAAGGAGATACGCAGTATTTT. Protein sequence: CASSLVAGGKGDTQYF.

This clone is termed medium-sized. The chain couples TRBV6-4 to TRBJ2-3; 12 positions agree with TRBD1. Germline V lookup: CDR1 MRHNA, CDR2 SNTAGT. V lost 2 bases to trimming and J lost 4 bases; unmatched junction nucleotides: 1. The CDR3 is made up of 15 amino acids. CDR3: CASSDGTGGADTQYF. The CDR3 nucleotides are TGTGCCAGCAGTGACGGGACAGGGGGCGCAGATACGCAGTATTTT.

The V and J genes are TRBV2 and TRBJ2-5; D gene ambiguous. The CDR3 covers 14 residues. In germline, CDR1 is SNHLY, CDR2 FYNNEI. Between the trimmed V and J ends, which lost 7 bases and 1 base, there was a span of 13 bases. The DNA for the CDR3 is TGTGCCAGCACCCCGGTTCAAGTCCAAGAGACCCAGTACTTC. Translation gives CASTPVQVQETQYF.

The V gene is TRBV19, the J gene TRBJ1-1; a weak D match, TRBD1 (5 bases). With 7 bases removed from V and 0 bases from J, the gap between germline ends came to 15 bases. Looked up from germline, CDR1 is LNHDA and CDR2 is SQIVND (reference sequence). This CDR3 spans 15 amino acids. The CDR3 nucleotides read TGTGCCAGTACCGTGGACACCGTTTTGAACACTGAAGCTTTCTTT. Protein sequence: CASTVDTVLNTEAFF.

The chain has TRBV7-8 and TRBJ2-5; 7 nucleotides agree with TRBD1. This CDR3 region has 15 residues. Per germline, CDR1 SGHVS and CDR2 FQNEAQ. The junction had 6 bases not matched to a gene; V was cut back by 3 bases and J by 2 bases. The CDR3 DNA is TGTGCCAGCAGCTTTTGGGGACAGAATCAAGAGACCCAGTACTTC. Translating it yields CASSFWGQNQETQYF.

The chain recombines TRBV28 with TRBJ2-5; D might be TRBD2 (6 bases). CDR3 size: 13 residues. The V end was cut by 5 bases, the J end by 7 bases, with 14 bases between. Germline V gives CDR1 MDHEN, CDR2 SYDVKM. The CDR3 sequence is CASSLGTPGTQYF. The CDR3 bases are TGTGCCAGCAGTCTCGGGACTCCGGGGACCCAGTACTTC.